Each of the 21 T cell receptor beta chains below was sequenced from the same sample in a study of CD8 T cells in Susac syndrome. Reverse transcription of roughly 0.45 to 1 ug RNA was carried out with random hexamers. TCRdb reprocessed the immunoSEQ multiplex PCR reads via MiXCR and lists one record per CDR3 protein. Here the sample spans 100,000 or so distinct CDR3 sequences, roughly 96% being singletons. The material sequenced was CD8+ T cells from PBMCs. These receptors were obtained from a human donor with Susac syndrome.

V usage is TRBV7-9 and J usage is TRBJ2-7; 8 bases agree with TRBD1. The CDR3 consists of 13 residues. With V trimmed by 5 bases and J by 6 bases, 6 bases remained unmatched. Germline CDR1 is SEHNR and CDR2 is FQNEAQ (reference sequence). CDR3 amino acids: CASSGQGPGEQYF. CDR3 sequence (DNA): TGTGCCAGCAGCGGACAGGGCCCTGGCGAGCAGTACTTC.

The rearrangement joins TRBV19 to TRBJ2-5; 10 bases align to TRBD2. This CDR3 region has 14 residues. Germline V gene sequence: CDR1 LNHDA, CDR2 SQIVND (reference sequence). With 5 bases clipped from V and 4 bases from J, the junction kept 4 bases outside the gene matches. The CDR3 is CASSLRLAGETQYF. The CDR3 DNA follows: TGTGCCAGTAGTTTAAGACTAGCGGGAGAGACCCAGTACTTC.

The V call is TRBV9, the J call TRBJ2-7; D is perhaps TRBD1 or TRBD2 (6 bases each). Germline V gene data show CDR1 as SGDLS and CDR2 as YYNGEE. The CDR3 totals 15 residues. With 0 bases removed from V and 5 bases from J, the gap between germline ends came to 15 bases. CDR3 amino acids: CASSVGGRELDEQYF. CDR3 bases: TGTGCCAGCAGCGTAGGGGGGCGGGAACTAGACGAGCAGTACTTC. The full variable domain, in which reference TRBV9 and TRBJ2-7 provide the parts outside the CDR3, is DSGVTQTPKHLITATGQRVTLRCSPRSGDLSVYWYQQSLDQGLQFLIQYYNGEERAKGNILERFSAQQFPDLHSELNLSSLELGDSALYFCASSVGGRELDEQYFGPGTRLTVT.

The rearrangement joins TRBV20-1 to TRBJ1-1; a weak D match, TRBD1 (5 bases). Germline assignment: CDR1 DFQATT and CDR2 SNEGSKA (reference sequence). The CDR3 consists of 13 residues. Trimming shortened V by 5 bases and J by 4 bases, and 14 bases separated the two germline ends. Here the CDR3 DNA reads TGCAGTGCTTTTCCCCCCGACAGCACTGAAGCTTTCTTT. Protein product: CSAFPPDSTEAFF.

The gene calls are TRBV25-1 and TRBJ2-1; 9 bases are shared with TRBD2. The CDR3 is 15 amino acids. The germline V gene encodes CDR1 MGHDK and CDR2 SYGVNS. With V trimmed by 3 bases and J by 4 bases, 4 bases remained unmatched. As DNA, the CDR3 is TGTGCCAGCAGTGAGGGTAGCGGGAGTTACAATGAGCAGTTCTTC. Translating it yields CASSEGSGSYNEQFF.

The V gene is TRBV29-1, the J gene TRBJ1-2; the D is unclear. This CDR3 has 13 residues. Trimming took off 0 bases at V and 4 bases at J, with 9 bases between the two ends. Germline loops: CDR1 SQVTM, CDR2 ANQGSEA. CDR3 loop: CSVEEGQIYGYTF. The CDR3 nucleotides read TGCAGCGTTGAAGAAGGCCAGATCTATGGCTACACCTTC.

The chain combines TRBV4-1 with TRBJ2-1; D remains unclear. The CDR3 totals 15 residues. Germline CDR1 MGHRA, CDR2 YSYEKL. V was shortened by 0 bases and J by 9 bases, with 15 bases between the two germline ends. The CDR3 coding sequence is TGCGCCAGCAGCCAAGATCGGATGTCCGAGCTTGAGCAGTTCTTC. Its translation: CASSQDRMSELEQFF.

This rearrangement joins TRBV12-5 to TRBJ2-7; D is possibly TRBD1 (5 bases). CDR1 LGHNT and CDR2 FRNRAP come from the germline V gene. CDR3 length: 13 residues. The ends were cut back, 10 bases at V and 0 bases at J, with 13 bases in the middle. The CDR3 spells CAIQGDSSYEQYF. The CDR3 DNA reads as TGTGCTATTCAGGGCGACTCCTCCTACGAGCAGTACTTC. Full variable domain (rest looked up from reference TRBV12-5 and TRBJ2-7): DARVTQTPRHKVTEMGQEVTMRCQPILGHNTVFWYRQTMMQGLELLAYFRNRAPLDDSGMPKDRFSAEMPDATLATLKIQPSEPRDSAVYFCAIQGDSSYEQYFGPGTRLTVT.

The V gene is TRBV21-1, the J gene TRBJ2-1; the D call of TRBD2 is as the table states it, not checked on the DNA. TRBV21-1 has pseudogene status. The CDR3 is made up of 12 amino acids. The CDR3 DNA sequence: TGTGCCGGACTCCGGATACCCAATGAGCAGTTCTTC. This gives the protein CAGLRIPNEQFF.

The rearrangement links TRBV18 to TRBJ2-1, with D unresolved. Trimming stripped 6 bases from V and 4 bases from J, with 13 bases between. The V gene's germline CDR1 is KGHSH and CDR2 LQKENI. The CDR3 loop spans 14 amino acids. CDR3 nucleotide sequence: TGTGCCAGCTCGGCCTTGGACGCATACAATGAGCAGTTCTTC. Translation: CASSALDAYNEQFF.

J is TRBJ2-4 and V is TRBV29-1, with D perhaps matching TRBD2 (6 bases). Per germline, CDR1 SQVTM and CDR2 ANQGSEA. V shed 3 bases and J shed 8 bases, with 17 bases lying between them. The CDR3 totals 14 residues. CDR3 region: CSVEVAEAPDIQYF. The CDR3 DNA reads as TGCAGCGTTGAGGTAGCGGAGGCCCCTGACATTCAGTACTTC. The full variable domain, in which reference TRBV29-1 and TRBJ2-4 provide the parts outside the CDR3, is SAVISQKPSRDICQRGTSLTIQCQVDSQVTMMFWYRQQPGQSLTLIATANQGSEATYESGFVIDKFPISRPNLTFSTLTVSNMSPEDSSIYLCSVEVAEAPDIQYFGAGTRLSVL.

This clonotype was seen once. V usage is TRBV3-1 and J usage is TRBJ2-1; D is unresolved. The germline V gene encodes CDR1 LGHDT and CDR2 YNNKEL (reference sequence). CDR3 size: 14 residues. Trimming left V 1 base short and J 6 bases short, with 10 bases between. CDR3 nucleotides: TGTGCCAGCAGCCAAGTGTTAAGGGTCAATGAGCAGTTCTTC. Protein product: CASSQVLRVNEQFF.

CDR3 bases: TGTGCCAGCAGCCCCCGGGACAGGGGTTCCGAGCAGTACTTC. The encoded protein is CASSPRDRGSEQYF. The genes are TRBV13 and TRBJ2-7, with 10 bases that match TRBD1. Germline V gives CDR1 PRHDT, CDR2 FYEKMQ (reference sequence). V shed 5 bases, J shed 6 bases, and the junction held 7 bases outside the gene matches. The CDR3 extends over 14 amino acids.

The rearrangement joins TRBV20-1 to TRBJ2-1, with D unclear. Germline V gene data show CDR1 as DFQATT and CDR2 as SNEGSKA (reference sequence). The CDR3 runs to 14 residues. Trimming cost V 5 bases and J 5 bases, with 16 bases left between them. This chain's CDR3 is CSADRTGFNNEQFF. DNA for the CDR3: TGCAGTGCTGACCGCACTGGATTTAACAATGAGCAGTTCTTC.

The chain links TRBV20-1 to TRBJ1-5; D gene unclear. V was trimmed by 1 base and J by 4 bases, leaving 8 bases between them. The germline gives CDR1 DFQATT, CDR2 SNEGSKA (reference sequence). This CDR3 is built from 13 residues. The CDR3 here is CSARGTLNQPQHF. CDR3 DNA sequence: TGCAGTGCTAGAGGCACTCTGAATCAGCCCCAGCATTTT.

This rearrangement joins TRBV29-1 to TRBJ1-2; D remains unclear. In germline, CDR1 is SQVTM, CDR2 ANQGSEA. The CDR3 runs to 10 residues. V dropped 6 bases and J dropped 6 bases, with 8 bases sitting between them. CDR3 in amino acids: CSVLGDGYTF. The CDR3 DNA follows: TGCAGCGTGCTAGGTGATGGCTACACCTTC.

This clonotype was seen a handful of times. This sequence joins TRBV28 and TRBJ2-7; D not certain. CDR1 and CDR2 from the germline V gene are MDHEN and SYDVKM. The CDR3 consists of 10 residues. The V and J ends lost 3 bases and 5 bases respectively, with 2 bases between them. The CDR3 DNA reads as TGTGCCAGCAGTTTTGACGAGCAGTACTTC. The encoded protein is CASSFDEQYF. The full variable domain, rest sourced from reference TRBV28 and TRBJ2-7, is DVKVTQSSRYLVKRTGEKVFLECVQDMDHENMFWYRQDPGLGLRLIYFSYDVKMKEKGDIPEGYSVSREKKERFSLILESASTNQTSMYLCASSFDEQYFGPGTRLTVT.

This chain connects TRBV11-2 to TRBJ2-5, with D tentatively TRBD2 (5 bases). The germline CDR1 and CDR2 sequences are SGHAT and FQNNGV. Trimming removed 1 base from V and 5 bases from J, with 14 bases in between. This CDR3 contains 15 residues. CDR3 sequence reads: CASSLGAGSLETQYF. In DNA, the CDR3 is TGTGCCAGCAGCTTAGGTGCGGGTTCGCTCGAGACCCAGTACTTC.

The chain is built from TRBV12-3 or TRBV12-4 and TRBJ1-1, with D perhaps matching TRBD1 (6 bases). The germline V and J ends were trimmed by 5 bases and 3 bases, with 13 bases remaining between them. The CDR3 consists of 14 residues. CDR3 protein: CASSPTGGHTEAFF. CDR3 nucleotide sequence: TGTGCCAGCAGTCCGACAGGAGGGCACACTGAAGCTTTCTTT.

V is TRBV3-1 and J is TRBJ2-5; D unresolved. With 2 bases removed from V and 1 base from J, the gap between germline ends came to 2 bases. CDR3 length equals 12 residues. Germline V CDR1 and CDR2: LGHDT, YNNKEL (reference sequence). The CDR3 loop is CASSQRQETQYF. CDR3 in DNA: TGTGCCAGCAGCCAACGCCAAGAGACCCAGTACTTC.

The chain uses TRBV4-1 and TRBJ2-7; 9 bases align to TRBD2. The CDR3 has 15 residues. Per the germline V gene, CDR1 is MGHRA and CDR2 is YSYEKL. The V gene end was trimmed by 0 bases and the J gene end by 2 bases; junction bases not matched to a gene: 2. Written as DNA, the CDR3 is TGCGCCAGCAGCCAAGATGCGGGGGGGCCCTACGAGCAGTACTTC. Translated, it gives CASSQDAGGPYEQYF.